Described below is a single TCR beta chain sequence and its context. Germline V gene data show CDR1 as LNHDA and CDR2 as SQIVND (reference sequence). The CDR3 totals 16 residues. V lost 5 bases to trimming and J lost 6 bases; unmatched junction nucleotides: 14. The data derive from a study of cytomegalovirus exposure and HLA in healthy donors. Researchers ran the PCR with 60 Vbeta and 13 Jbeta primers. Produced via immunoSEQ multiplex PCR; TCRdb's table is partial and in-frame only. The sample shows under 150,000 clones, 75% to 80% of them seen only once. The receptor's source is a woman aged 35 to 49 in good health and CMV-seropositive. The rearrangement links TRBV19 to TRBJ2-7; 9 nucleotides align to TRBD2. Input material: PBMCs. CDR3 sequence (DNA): TGTGCCAGTAGTCTCAGGCATAGCGGGAGAAAGAGCGAGCAGTACTTC. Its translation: CASSLRHSGRKSEQYF.